The clone carrying this T cell receptor beta chain was seen just once. This entry belongs to a study of OX40 agonist ivuxolimab in advanced cancers. The data were produced by immunoSEQ multiplex PCR, yet TCRdb's version contains in-frame clones alone and is incomplete. The sample consists of roughly 12,000 clones, about 93% of them appearing once. This specimen was CD4+ or CD8+ T cells sorted from blood, taken in a trial of the OX40 agonist ivuxolimab. This TCR was sampled from an adult with an advanced solid tumor such as melanoma, head and neck, liver or kidney cancer.

CDR3 DNA sequence: TGCAGCGTTTCCTGGCAAGTCCAAGAGACCCAGTACTTC. It translates to CSVSWQVQETQYF. The rearrangement links TRBV29-1 to TRBJ2-5; D is uncertain. Germline assignment: CDR1 SQVTM and CDR2 ANQGSEA. The CDR3 sequence is 13 residues long. V lost 5 bases and J 1 base, leaving 11 bases between the germline ends.